Below are 6 T cell receptor beta chains sequenced from a single sample in a study of T cells in Graves' hyperthyroidism and ophthalmopathy. There were TCR beta CDR3 regions amplified from RNA transcripts. RT-PCR in the first round (using the HTBI primer set) targeted the TCR CDR3. In TCRdb, the multiplex PCR reads were re-called with MiXCR into one record per CDR3 protein. The sample records nearly 250,000 distinct CDR3 sequences, about 16% being singletons. The sequencing input was blood. These receptors came from a woman younger than 35 with Graves' ophthalmopathy.

This clonotype has just one count. V and J are TRBV13 and TRBJ2-1, with 10 bases identical to TRBD2. The CDR3 runs 14 residues. Germline assignment: CDR1 PRHDT and CDR2 FYEKMQ (reference sequence). Losses at the gene ends were 5 bases for V and 8 bases for J; bases not matched to a gene: 6. Written as DNA, the CDR3 is TGTGCCAGCAGCGTAGCGGGAGGTAGACATGAGCAGTTCTTC. It codes for CASSVAGGRHEQFF. Drawing the rest from reference TRBV13 and TRBJ2-1, the complete variable domain is AAGVIQSPRHLIKEKRETATLKCYPIPRHDTVYWYQQGPGQDPQFLISFYEKMQSDKGSIPDRFSAQQFSDYHSELNMSSLELGDSALYFCASSVAGGRHEQFFGPGTRLTVL.

This clonotype occurred many times. This chain connects TRBV11-2 to TRBJ2-7; no clear D. The CDR3 spans 13 residues. V was trimmed by 6 bases and J by 0 bases, leaving 9 bases between them. In germline, CDR1 is SGHAT, CDR2 FQNNGV. CDR3: CASSLLLSYEQYF. In DNA form, the CDR3 reads TGTGCCAGCAGTCTTCTACTCTCCTACGAGCAGTACTTC.

Many counts were recorded for this clonotype. This sequence joins TRBV5-1 and TRBJ2-2, with 9 bases identical to TRBD1. There are 14 residues in the CDR3. The V and J ends lost 8 bases and 5 bases, in that order; junction bases with no gene match: 7. Germline assignment: CDR1 SGHRS and CDR2 YFSETQ. The CDR3 loop reads CASAGQGRTGELFF. Written as DNA, the CDR3 is TGCGCCAGTGCGGGACAGGGAAGGACCGGGGAGCTGTTTTTT.

This clonotype has ten or more counts. The V call is TRBV13, the J call TRBJ1-6, with 9 bases that match TRBD1. CDR1 PRHDT and CDR2 FYEKMQ come from the germline V gene (reference sequence). The CDR3 is made up of 20 amino acids. The V and J ends lost 5 bases and 5 bases, in that order; junction bases with no gene match: 19. Here the CDR3 reads CASSDADEGQGLLHNSPLHF. CDR3 coding DNA: TGTGCCAGCAGCGACGCCGATGAGGGACAGGGACTGTTACATAATTCACCCCTCCACTTT.

The chain links TRBV4-3 to TRBJ2-7; 9 bases line up with TRBD1. The CDR3 is 17 amino acids. CDR1 and CDR2 from the germline V gene are LGHNA and YSLEER. V was clipped by 0 bases and J by 3 bases; unmatched bases: 9. The CDR3 protein is CASSQEPGDRALYEQYF. The CDR3 DNA follows: TGCGCCAGCAGCCAAGAACCAGGGGACAGGGCCCTCTACGAGCAGTACTTC.

Ten or more counts support this clonotype. The V call is TRBV20-1, the J call TRBJ1-1; tentative D call: TRBD1 (6 bases). This CDR3 is 15 amino acids long. Germline loops: CDR1 DFQATT, CDR2 SNEGSKA (reference sequence). V lost 4 bases and J lost 3, with 18 bases in between. As DNA, the CDR3 is TGCAGTGCTAAGAGAGGGGGGGCTTTAGACACTGAAGCTTTCTTT. Amino acids: CSAKRGGALDTEAFF.